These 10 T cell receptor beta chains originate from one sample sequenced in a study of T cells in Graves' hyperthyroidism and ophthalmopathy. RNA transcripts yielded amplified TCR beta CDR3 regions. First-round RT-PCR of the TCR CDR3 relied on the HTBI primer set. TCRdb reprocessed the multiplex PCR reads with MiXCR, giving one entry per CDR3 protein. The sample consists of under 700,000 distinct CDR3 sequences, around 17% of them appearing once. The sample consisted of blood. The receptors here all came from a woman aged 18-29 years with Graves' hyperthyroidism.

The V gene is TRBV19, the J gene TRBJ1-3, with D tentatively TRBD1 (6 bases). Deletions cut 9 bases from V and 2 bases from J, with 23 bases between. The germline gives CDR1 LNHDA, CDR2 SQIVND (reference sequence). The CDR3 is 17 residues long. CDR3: CARKIGATTGAGNTIYF. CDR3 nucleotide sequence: TGTGCCAGAAAAATTGGGGCTACGACAGGAGCTGGAAACACCATATATTTT.

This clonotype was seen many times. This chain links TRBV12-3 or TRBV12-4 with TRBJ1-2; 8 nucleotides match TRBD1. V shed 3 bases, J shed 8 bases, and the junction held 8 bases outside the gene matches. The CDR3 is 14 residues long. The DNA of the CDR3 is TGTGCCAGCAGTTTTCGGACAGGGTTTGTCGGCTACACCTTC. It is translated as CASSFRTGFVGYTF.

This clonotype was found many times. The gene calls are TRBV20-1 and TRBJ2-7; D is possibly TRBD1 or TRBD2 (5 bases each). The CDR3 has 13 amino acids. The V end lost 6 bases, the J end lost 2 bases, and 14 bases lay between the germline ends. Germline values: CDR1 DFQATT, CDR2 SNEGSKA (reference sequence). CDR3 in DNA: TGCAGTGCCCGACCGGGGCTACCCTACGAGCAGTACTTC. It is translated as CSARPGLPYEQYF.

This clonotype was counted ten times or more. CDR3 region: CASSSGGTGDTQYF. As DNA, the CDR3 is TGTGCCAGCAGCTCAGGTGGGACAGGAGATACGCAGTATTTT. V is TRBV7-2 and J is TRBJ2-3; TRBD1 matches at 8 bases. CDR3 size: 14 residues. V trimming: 4 bases; J trimming: 5 bases; junction bases outside the gene matches: 5. Germline V lookup: CDR1 SGHTA, CDR2 FQGNSA.

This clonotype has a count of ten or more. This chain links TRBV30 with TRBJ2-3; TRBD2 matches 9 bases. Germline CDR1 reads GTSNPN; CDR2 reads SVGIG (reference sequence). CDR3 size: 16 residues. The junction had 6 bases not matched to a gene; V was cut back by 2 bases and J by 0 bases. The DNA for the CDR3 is TGTGCCTGGAGTCTCGGCGGGAGGGTTAGCACAGATACGCAGTATTTT. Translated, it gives CAWSLGGRVSTDTQYF.

In nucleotides, the CDR3 is TGTGCCAGCAGCTTCGTACTGAAACCAACTAATGAAAAACTGTTTTTT. It translates to CASSFVLKPTNEKLFF. The rearrangement joins TRBV7-8 to TRBJ1-4, with D hard to call. Trimming stripped 3 bases from V and 0 bases from J, with 11 bases between. This CDR3 is built from 16 residues. Germline-derived CDR1 and CDR2 are SGHVS and FQNEAQ.

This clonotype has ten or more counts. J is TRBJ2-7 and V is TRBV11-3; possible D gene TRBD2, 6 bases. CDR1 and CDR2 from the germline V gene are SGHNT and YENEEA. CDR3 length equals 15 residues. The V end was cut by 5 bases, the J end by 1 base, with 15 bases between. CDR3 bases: TGTGCCAGCAGCCGTTCCGGGACTGCATCCTACGAGCAGTACTTC. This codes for CASSRSGTASYEQYF.

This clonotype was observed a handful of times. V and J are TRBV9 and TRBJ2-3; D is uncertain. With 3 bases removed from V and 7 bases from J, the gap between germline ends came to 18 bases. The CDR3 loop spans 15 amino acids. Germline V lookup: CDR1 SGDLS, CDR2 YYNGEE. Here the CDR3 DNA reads TGTGCCAGCAGCGCCCGGACCTCGAGTTCACATACGCAGTATTTT. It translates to CASSARTSSSHTQYF. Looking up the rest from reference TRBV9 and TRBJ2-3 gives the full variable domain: DSGVTQTPKHLITATGQRVTLRCSPRSGDLSVYWYQQSLDQGLQFLIQYYNGEERAKGNILERFSAQQFPDLHSELNLSSLELGDSALYFCASSARTSSSHTQYFGPGTRLTVL.

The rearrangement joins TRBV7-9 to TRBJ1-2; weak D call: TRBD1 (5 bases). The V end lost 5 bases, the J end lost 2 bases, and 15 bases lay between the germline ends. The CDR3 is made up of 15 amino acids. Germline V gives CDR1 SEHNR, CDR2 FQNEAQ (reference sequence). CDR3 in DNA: TGTGCCAGCAGCGCCTGGACGGGGGGAAACTATGGCTACACCTTC. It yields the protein CASSAWTGGNYGYTF.

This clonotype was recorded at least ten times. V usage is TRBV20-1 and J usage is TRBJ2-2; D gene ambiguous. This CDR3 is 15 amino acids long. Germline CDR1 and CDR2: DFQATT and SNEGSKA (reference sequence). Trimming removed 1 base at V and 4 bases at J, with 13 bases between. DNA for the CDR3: TGCAGTGCTAGAGTTTCGGCAGGACGCACCGGGGAGCTGTTTTTT. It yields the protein CSARVSAGRTGELFF.